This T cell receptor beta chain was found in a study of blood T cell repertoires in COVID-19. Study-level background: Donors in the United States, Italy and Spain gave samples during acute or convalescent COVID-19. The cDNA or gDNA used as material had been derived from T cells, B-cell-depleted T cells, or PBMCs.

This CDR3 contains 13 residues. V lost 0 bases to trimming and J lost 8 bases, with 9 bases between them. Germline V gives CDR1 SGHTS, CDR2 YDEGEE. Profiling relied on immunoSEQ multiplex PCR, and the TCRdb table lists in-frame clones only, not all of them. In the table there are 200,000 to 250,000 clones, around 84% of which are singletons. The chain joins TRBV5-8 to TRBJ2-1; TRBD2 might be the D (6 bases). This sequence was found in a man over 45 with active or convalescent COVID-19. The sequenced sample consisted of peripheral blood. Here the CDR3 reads CASSLGGRYEQFF. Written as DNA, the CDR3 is TGTGCCAGCAGCTTGGGAGGGAGGTATGAGCAGTTCTTC. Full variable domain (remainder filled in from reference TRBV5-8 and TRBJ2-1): EAGVTQSPTHLIKTRGQQATLRCSPISGHTSVYWYQQALGLGLQFLLWYDEGEERNRGNFPPRFSGRQFPNYSSELNVNALELEDSALYLCASSLGGRYEQFFGPGTRLTVL.